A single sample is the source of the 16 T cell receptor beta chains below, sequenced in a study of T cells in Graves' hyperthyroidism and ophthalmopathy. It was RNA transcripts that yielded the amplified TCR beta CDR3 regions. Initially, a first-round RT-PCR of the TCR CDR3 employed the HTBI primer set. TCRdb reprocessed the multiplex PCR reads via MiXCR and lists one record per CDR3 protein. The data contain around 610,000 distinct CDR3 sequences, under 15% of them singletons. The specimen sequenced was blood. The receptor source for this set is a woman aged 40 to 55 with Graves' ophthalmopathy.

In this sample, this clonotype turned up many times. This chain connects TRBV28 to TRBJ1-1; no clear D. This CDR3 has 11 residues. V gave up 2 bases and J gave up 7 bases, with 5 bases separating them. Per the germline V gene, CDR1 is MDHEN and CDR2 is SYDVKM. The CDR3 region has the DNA TGTGCCAGCAGTTTACAACTTGAAGCTTTCTTT. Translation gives CASSLQLEAFF. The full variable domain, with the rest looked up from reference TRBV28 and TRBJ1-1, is DVKVTQSSRYLVKRTGEKVFLECVQDMDHENMFWYRQDPGLGLRLIYFSYDVKMKEKGDIPEGYSVSREKKERFSLILESASTNQTSMYLCASSLQLEAFFGQGTRLTVV.

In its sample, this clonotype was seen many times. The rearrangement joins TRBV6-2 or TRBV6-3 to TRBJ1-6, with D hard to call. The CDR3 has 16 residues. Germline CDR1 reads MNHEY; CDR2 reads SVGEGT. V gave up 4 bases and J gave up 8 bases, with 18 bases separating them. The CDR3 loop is CASSLLVPRGDSPLHF. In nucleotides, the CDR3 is TGTGCCAGCAGTTTACTCGTCCCCCGCGGGGATTCACCCCTCCACTTT.

The CDR3 loop is CASTPGGGALYEQYF. The CDR3 DNA reads TGTGCCAGCACCCCCGGGGGAGGGGCCCTCTACGAGCAGTACTTC. The chain is built from TRBV28 and TRBJ2-7; 7 bases map to TRBD2. The CDR3 is made up of 15 amino acids. Germline trimming cut 7 bases from V and 3 bases from J; bases unmatched to any gene: 12. From germline, CDR1 is MDHEN and CDR2 SYDVKM.

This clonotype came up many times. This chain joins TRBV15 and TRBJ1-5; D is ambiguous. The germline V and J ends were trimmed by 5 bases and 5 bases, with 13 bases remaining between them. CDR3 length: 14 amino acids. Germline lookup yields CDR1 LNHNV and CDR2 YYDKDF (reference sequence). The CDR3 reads CATSFQVQDQPQHF. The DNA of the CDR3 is TGTGCCACCAGCTTCCAGGTGCAGGATCAGCCCCAGCATTTT.

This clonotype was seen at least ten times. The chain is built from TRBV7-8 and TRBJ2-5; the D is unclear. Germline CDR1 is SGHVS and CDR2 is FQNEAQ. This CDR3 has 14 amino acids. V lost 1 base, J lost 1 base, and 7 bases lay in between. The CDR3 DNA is TGTGCCAGCAGCTTAGTTCCGGGCCAAGAGACCCAGTACTTC. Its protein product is CASSLVPGQETQYF.

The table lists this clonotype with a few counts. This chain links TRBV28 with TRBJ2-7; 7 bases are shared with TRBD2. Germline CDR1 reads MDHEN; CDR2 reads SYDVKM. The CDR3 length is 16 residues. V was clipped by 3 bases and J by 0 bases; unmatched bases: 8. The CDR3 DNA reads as TGTGCCAGCAGTTTTTATAGGGAGGGCCTCTCCTACGAGCAGTACTTC. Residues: CASSFYREGLSYEQYF.

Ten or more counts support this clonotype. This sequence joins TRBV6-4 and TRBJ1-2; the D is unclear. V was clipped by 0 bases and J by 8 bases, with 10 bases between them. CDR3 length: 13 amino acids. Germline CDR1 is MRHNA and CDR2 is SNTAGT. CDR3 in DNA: TGTGCCAGCAGTGACTCATGGGGTAGAGGCTACACCTTC. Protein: CASSDSWGRGYTF.

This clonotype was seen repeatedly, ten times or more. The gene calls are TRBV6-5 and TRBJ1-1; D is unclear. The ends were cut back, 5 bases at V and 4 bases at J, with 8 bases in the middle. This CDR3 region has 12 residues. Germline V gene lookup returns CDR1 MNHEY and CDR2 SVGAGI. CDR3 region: CASSPYGTEAFF. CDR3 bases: TGTGCCAGCAGTCCTTACGGCACTGAAGCTTTCTTT.

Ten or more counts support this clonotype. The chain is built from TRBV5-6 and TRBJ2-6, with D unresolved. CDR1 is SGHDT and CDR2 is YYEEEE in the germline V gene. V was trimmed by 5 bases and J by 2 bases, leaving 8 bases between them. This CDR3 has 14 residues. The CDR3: CASRKSAGANVLTF. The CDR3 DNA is TGTGCCAGCAGGAAGAGCGCTGGGGCCAACGTCCTGACTTTC.

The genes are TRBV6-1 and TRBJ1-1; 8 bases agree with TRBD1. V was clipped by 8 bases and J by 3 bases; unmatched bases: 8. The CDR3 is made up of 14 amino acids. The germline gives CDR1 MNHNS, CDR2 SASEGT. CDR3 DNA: TGTGCCAGCTTCACAGGGGGAGGGTACACTGAAGCTTTCTTT. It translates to CASFTGGGYTEAFF.

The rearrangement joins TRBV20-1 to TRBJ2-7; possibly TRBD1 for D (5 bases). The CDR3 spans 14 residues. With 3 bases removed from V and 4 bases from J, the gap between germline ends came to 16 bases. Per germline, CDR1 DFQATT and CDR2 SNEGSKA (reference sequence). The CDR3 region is CSASPRDSIYEQYF. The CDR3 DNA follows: TGCAGTGCTAGCCCCAGGGATTCAATATACGAGCAGTACTTC.

The CDR3 here is CASSQEPLGTVYGYTF. CDR3 nucleotide sequence: TGCGCCAGCAGCCAAGAACCCCTCGGAACAGTCTATGGCTACACCTTC. The V and J genes are TRBV4-3 and TRBJ1-2, with D hard to call. V lost 0 bases and J lost 4, with 15 bases in between. This CDR3 comprises 16 residues. In germline, CDR1 is LGHNA, CDR2 YSLEER.

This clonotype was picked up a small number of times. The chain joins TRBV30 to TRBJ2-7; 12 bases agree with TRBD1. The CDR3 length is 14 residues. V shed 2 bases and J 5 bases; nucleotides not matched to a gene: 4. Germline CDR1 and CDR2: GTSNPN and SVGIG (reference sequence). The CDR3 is CAWSMGQGADEQYF. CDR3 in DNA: TGTGCCTGGAGTATGGGACAGGGGGCCGACGAGCAGTACTTC.

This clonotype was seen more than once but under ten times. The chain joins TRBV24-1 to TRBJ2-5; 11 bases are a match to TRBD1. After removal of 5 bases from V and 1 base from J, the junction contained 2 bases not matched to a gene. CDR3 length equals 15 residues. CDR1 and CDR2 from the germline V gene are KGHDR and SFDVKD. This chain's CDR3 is CATSGTGGSQETQYF. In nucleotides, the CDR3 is TGTGCCACCAGTGGGACAGGGGGCTCCCAAGAGACCCAGTACTTC.

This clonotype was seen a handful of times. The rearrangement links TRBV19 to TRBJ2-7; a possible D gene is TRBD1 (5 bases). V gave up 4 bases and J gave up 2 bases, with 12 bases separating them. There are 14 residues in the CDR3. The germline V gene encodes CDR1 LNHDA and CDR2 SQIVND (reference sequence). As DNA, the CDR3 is TGTGCCAGTAGTAAGGGGCATCCCCCCTACGAGCAGTACTTC. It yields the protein CASSKGHPPYEQYF. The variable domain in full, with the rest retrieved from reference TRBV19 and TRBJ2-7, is DGGITQSPKYLFRKEGQNVTLSCEQNLNHDAMYWYRQDPGQGLRLIYYSQIVNDFQKGDIAEGYSVSREKKESFPLTVTSAQKNPTAFYLCASSKGHPPYEQYFGPGTRLTVT.

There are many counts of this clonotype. In DNA, the CDR3 is TGCAGCGTTCGTAGCGGAGCGGAGACCCAGTACTTC. This gives the protein CSVRSGAETQYF. The chain is built from TRBV29-1 and TRBJ2-5, with D possibly matching TRBD2 (6 bases). This CDR3 has 12 residues. V was shortened by 5 bases and J by 5 bases, with 12 bases between the two germline ends. Germline CDR1 reads SQVTM; CDR2 reads ANQGSEA.